The present T cell receptor (beta chain) was sequenced within a study of blood T cell repertoires in COVID-19. Study information: In each case, the material was cDNA or gDNA derived from T cells, B-cell-depleted T cells, or PBMCs.

Some clones are missing from TCRdb's copy, which holds only in-frame ones; the method was immunoSEQ multiplex PCR. The sample consists of approximately 120,000 clones, around 89% of them appearing once. This CDR3 has 11 amino acids. The germline gives CDR1 DFQATT, CDR2 SNEGSKA (reference sequence). This rearrangement joins TRBV20-1 to TRBJ2-1, with D possibly matching TRBD2 (6 bases). The sequence derives from a human donor with acute or convalescent COVID-19. The donor label of this sample is uncertain. Sequencing was carried out using peripheral blood. CDR3: CRGGGYNEQFF. The CDR3 nucleotides read TGCAGGGGGGGAGGCTACAATGAGCAGTTCTTC.